Presented here are 28 T cell receptor beta chains from one specimen sequenced in a study of neurological immune-mediated disorders. TCRdb passed the 5' RACE reads through MiXCR, listing each CDR3 protein once. The repertoire consists of 66,000 or so distinct CDR3 sequences, with under 3.5% occurring once and the leading ten covering roughly 3.7%. Specimen: PBMCs. The origin of the receptors is a man aged 35 to 55 with multiple sclerosis.

This clonotype was detected ten times or more. J is TRBJ2-1 and V is TRBV9, with 14 bases fitting TRBD2. CDR1 and CDR2 (germline): SGDLS, YYNGEE. V gave up 4 bases and J gave up 0 bases; unmatched junction bases: 3. The CDR3 extends over 17 amino acids. This CDR3 is CASSSGLAGGSYNEQFF. The DNA for the CDR3 is TGTGCCAGCAGCTCCGGACTAGCGGGAGGCTCCTACAATGAGCAGTTCTTC.

This clonotype was detected a few times. One end of the junction fails to match germline, which may point to a read error. V usage is TRBV7-8 and J usage is TRBJ2-1, with TRBD2 as a possible D gene (5 bases). The CDR3 has 11 amino acids. Looked up from germline, CDR1 is SGHVS and CDR2 is FQNEAQ. In DNA form, the CDR3 reads TGTGACAGCAGCCCCCAGCGGGAGCAGTTCTTC. Its protein is CDSSPQREQFF.

This clonotype was observed at least ten times. This rearrangement joins TRBV6-6 to TRBJ2-7; unclear D gene. V shed 3 bases and J shed 0 bases, with 12 bases lying between them. The CDR3 has 15 residues. Germline V CDR1 and CDR2: MNHNY, SVGAGI (reference sequence). The CDR3 loop is CASSYNERSSYEQYF. The CDR3 DNA sequence: TGTGCCAGCAGTTATAATGAGAGAAGCTCCTACGAGCAGTACTTC.

This clonotype was counted many times. The chain recombines TRBV18 with TRBJ1-4; 7 nucleotides align to TRBD1. The germline gives CDR1 KGHSH, CDR2 LQKENI. J was trimmed by 5 bases and V by 4 bases; bases with no gene match: 4. The CDR3 is made up of 14 amino acids. CDR3 nucleotides: TGTGCCAGCTCACTGGACAGGCAAAATGAAAAACTGTTTTTT. It is translated as CASSLDRQNEKLFF.

About this clonotype: A read error is possible here, since a much larger clone lies one base away. This rearrangement joins TRBV6-6 to TRBJ1-5; the match to TRBD1 covers 8 bases. The CDR3 totals 16 residues. Germline CDR1 is MNHNY and CDR2 is SVGAGI (reference sequence). The CDR3 sequence: CASSWDRSYSNQHQHF. The CDR3 bases are TGTGCCAGCAGTTGGGACAGGTCCTATAGCAATCAGCACCAGCATTTT.

This clonotype was seen ten or more times. The chain recombines TRBV7-2 with TRBJ2-5, with D perhaps being TRBD1 or TRBD2 (5 bases each). Germline V CDR1 and CDR2: SGHTA, FQGNSA. V lost 5 bases, J lost 2 bases, and 9 bases lay in between. This CDR3 has 13 amino acids. The CDR3 coding sequence is TGTGCCAGCAGCGGGGACCCGCAAGAGACCCAGTACTTC. It codes for CASSGDPQETQYF.

The sample holds many counts of this clonotype. J is TRBJ1-1 and V is TRBV5-1, with D maybe TRBD1 (6 bases). The CDR3 loop spans 16 amino acids. V lost 1 base, J lost 0 bases, and 13 bases lay in between. Germline assignment: CDR1 SGHRS and CDR2 YFSETQ. The CDR3 sequence: CASSLTGNSLNTEAFF. The DNA for the CDR3 is TGCGCCAGCAGCTTGACAGGGAATAGCCTGAACACTGAAGCTTTCTTT.

V is TRBV6-6 and J is TRBJ1-4; D call uncertain. Trimming stripped 2 bases from V and 2 bases from J, with 6 bases between. Germline V gives CDR1 MNHNY, CDR2 SVGAGI (reference sequence). CDR3 size: 14 residues. The chain's CDR3 is CASSYDVTNEKLFF. In nucleotides, the CDR3 is TGTGCCAGCAGTTACGATGTGACTAATGAAAAACTGTTTTTT.

The chain employs TRBV12-3 or TRBV12-4 and TRBJ1-4; no reliable D call. The CDR3 spans 14 residues. Trimming took off 8 bases at V and 2 bases at J, with 12 bases between the two ends. CDR3 sequence: CASAPGWTNEKLFF. The CDR3 nucleotides read TGTGCCAGCGCTCCCGGGTGGACTAATGAAAAACTGTTTTTT.

This clonotype was seen repeatedly, ten times or more. This rearrangement joins TRBV7-9 to TRBJ1-1; 7 bases line up with TRBD1. CDR1 SEHNR and CDR2 FQNEAQ come from the germline V gene (reference sequence). This CDR3 comprises 15 residues. Unmatched junction bases numbered 12, after V lost 5 bases and J lost 6 bases. The DNA for the CDR3 is TGTGCCAGCAGCGAAGTACAGGGGAAGGGAGCTGAAGCTTTCTTT. Its translation is CASSEVQGKGAEAFF. Based on the CDR3 plus reference TRBV7-9 and TRBJ1-1, the full variable domain is DTGVSQNPRHKITKRGQNVTFRCDPISEHNRLYWYRQTLGQGPEFLTYFQNEAQLEKSRLLSDRFSAERPKGSFSTLEIQRTEQGDSAMYLCASSEVQGKGAEAFFGQGTRLTVV.

This clonotype occurred many times. The junction departs from the called germline gene at one end, perhaps through a read error. This chain connects TRBV7-9 to TRBJ1-2; a possible D gene is TRBD1 (5 bases). This CDR3 comprises 11 residues. From germline, CDR1 is SEHNR and CDR2 FQNEAQ (reference sequence). The CDR3 bases are TGTGCCAGCAGCTCGGCAGGGCTGAAATACTTC. Translation gives CASSSAGLKYF.

This clonotype has a handful of counts. The genes are TRBV5-1 and TRBJ1-1, with D possibly being TRBD1 (6 bases). This CDR3 comprises 17 residues. The germline gives CDR1 SGHRS, CDR2 YFSETQ. The V end was cut by 0 bases, the J end by 1 base, with 16 bases between. In nucleotides, the CDR3 is TGCGCCAGCAGCTTGGGTCTTACAGGGTACGCGAACACTGAAGCTTTCTTT. This sequence encodes CASSLGLTGYANTEAFF.

There are many counts of this clonotype. V and J are TRBV11-2 and TRBJ2-1; no reliable D call. The CDR3 extends over 13 amino acids. Looked up from germline, CDR1 is SGHAT and CDR2 is FQNNGV. Trimming left V 3 bases short and J 5 bases short, with 8 bases between. This chain's CDR3 is CASSFNRHNEQFF. Here the CDR3 DNA reads TGTGCCAGCAGCTTCAATAGACACAATGAGCAGTTCTTC.

To note about this clonotype: A much larger clone is a single base away; this may be a read error. This chain joins TRBV10-3 and TRBJ1-3; D remains ambiguous. This CDR3 contains 13 residues. CDR1 and CDR2 from the germline V gene are ENHRY and SYGVKD. CDR3 in DNA: TGTGCCATCAGTCAGTCCTCTGGAAAAACCATATATTTT. Its translation is CAISQSSGKTIYF.

Many counts were recorded for this clonotype. The V call is TRBV20-1, the J call TRBJ2-3, with a possible D match to TRBD1 (5 bases). Trimming pared 6 bases from V and 4 bases from J, leaving 11 bases between. CDR1 is DFQATT and CDR2 is SNEGSKA in the germline V gene (reference sequence). This CDR3 contains 12 residues. The CDR3 spells CSARKGADTQYF. DNA of the CDR3: TGCAGTGCCAGAAAAGGGGCAGATACGCAGTATTTT.

This clonotype has at least ten counts. V is TRBV20-1 and J is TRBJ1-1, with TRBD1 matching 8 bases. The junction had 11 bases not matched to a gene; V was cut back by 0 bases and J by 5 bases. Germline CDR1 and CDR2: DFQATT and SNEGSKA (reference sequence). The CDR3 is 16 amino acids. Here the CDR3 reads CSARDLDRGRVTEAFF. The CDR3 nucleotides are TGCAGTGCTAGAGACTTAGACAGGGGAAGAGTAACTGAAGCTTTCTTT.

This clonotype was observed many times. J is TRBJ1-1 and V is TRBV4-1, with D hard to call. CDR3 length: 13 residues. Germline loops: CDR1 MGHRA, CDR2 YSYEKL. The V gene lost 0 bases and the J gene lost 11 bases, with 13 bases spanning the gap. Here the CDR3 DNA reads TGCGCCAGCAGCCAAGACGCTCAGGTAAACGCTTTCTTT. This encodes CASSQDAQVNAFF.

This clonotype has a count of ten or more. V is TRBV5-1 and J is TRBJ2-3; D gene unclear. The CDR3 has 13 residues. The V end lost 0 bases, the J end lost 6 bases, and 8 bases lay between the germline ends. Per the germline V gene, CDR1 is SGHRS and CDR2 is YFSETQ. The CDR3 spells CASSLAPKDTQYF. The CDR3 DNA is TGCGCCAGCAGCTTGGCCCCGAAGGATACGCAGTATTTT.

In its sample, this clonotype was seen many times. The chain links TRBV20-1 to TRBJ1-4; 8 bases match TRBD1. Looked up from germline, CDR1 is DFQATT and CDR2 is SNEGSKA (reference sequence). The CDR3 runs 16 residues. Trimming cost V 0 bases and J 5 bases; bases outside gene matches: 8. CDR3: CSARDPIGQGNEKLFF. The CDR3 DNA is TGCAGTGCTAGAGACCCTATAGGACAGGGAAATGAAAAACTGTTTTTT.

This clonotype was seen repeatedly, ten times or more. The genes are TRBV20-1 and TRBJ2-5; D ambiguous. Trimming took off 5 bases at V and 0 bases at J, with 7 bases between the two ends. From germline, CDR1 is DFQATT and CDR2 SNEGSKA (reference sequence). CDR3 length: 12 amino acids. CDR3 in amino acids: CSAGLYQETQYF. The CDR3 coding sequence is TGCAGTGCTGGGCTTTACCAAGAGACCCAGTACTTC.

The chain recombines TRBV3-1 with TRBJ1-1, with 8 bases identical to TRBD1. Germline lookup yields CDR1 LGHDT and CDR2 YNNKEL (reference sequence). V lost 4 bases to trimming and J lost 7 bases; unmatched junction nucleotides: 8. The CDR3 sequence is 14 residues long. CDR3 residues: CASSRAGGYGEAFF. The CDR3 coding sequence is TGTGCCAGCAGCCGAGCAGGGGGCTATGGTGAAGCTTTCTTT.

This clonotype was recorded many times. V usage is TRBV12-3 or TRBV12-4 and J usage is TRBJ2-7; D is ambiguous. The V end was cut by 2 bases, the J end by 2 bases, with 13 bases between. This CDR3 has 15 amino acids. The DNA of the CDR3 is TGTGCCAGCAGTTTATCGTTCGGTCGGCCCTACGAGCAGTACTTC. Residues: CASSLSFGRPYEQYF.

This clonotype was recorded a few times. A much larger clone sits a single nucleotide away, making a read error possible. V is TRBV24-1 and J is TRBJ1-5; 8 nucleotides agree with TRBD1. Germline assignment: CDR1 KGHDR and CDR2 SFDVKD. CDR3 length equals 16 residues. V lost 4 bases and J lost 1; bases outside the gene matches: 5. CDR3 bases: TGTGCCACCAGTGACCCCGACAGGGGAAGCAATCAGCCCCAGCATTTT. It codes for CATSDPDRGSNQPQHF.

V usage is TRBV6-2 or TRBV6-3 and J usage is TRBJ2-7; D call uncertain. This CDR3 spans 14 amino acids. V gave up 0 bases and J gave up 4 bases, with 10 bases separating them. In germline, CDR1 is MNHEY, CDR2 SVGEGT. The CDR3: CASSYSHGIYEQYF. For the CDR3, the DNA is TGTGCCAGCAGTTACTCCCACGGAATTTACGAGCAGTACTTC.

In this sample, this clonotype turned up many times. The genes are TRBV20-1 and TRBJ2-1; D remains unclear. Germline loops: CDR1 DFQATT, CDR2 SNEGSKA (reference sequence). V dropped 2 bases and J dropped 0 bases, with 8 bases sitting between them. The CDR3 is 14 residues long. CDR3 DNA: TGCAGTGCTAGAACAGTTTTCTCCTACAATGAGCAGTTCTTC. Translated: CSARTVFSYNEQFF.

This clonotype was picked up many times. J is TRBJ1-6 and V is TRBV5-1; possibly TRBD1 for D (6 bases). This CDR3 is built from 13 residues. Germline loops: CDR1 SGHRS, CDR2 YFSETQ. The germline V and J ends were trimmed by 0 bases and 11 bases, with 9 bases remaining between them. The CDR3 loop reads CASSLGGAAPLHF. The CDR3 DNA follows: TGCGCCAGCAGCTTGGGGGGGGCTGCACCCCTCCACTTT.

The gene calls are TRBV4-1 and TRBJ1-1; 9 bases map to TRBD1. In germline, CDR1 is MGHRA, CDR2 YSYEKL. The CDR3 covers 15 residues. J gave up 0 bases and V 6 bases, and 5 bases lay outside the gene matches. The CDR3 bases are TGCGCCAGCAGGTGGACAGGGGCTATGAACACTGAAGCTTTCTTT. It encodes CASRWTGAMNTEAFF.

This clonotype was seen repeatedly, ten times or more. The chain has TRBV12-3 or TRBV12-4 and TRBJ1-6; 7 bases fit TRBD1. J lost 11 bases, V lost 9 bases, and 10 bases had no gene match. This CDR3 spans 13 amino acids. This chain's CDR3 is CASSGGAGTPLHF. CDR3 DNA: TGTGCCAGTTCAGGGGGGGCAGGTACACCCCTCCACTTT.